The entry that follows covers one TCR beta chain sequence. Original data processing: Cell counts per sample came from amplifying reference gene primers. Method: immunoSEQ multiplex PCR; TCRdb's copy keeps in-frame clones and lacks some. That table supplies the V and J calls and clone size; D and trimming were determined from the DNA. This sample has 190,000 or so clones, with more than 70% found just once. The data are from a study of blood T cell repertoires in COVID-19. Across the study: The origin of the acute and convalescent COVID-19 samples was the United States, Italy and Spain.

Germline V gene lookup returns CDR1 SGHRS and CDR2 YFSETQ. The CDR3 spans 11 residues. The V gene lost 3 bases and the J gene lost 1 base, with 2 bases spanning the gap. The sample comprised peripheral blood. This chain links TRBV5-1 with TRBJ2-7; D unclear. This clonotype was sampled from a woman between 25 and 40 years old with acute or convalescent COVID-19. CDR3 sequence (DNA): TGCGCCAGCAGCTCATCCTACGAGCAGTACTTC. It specifies CASSSSYEQYF.